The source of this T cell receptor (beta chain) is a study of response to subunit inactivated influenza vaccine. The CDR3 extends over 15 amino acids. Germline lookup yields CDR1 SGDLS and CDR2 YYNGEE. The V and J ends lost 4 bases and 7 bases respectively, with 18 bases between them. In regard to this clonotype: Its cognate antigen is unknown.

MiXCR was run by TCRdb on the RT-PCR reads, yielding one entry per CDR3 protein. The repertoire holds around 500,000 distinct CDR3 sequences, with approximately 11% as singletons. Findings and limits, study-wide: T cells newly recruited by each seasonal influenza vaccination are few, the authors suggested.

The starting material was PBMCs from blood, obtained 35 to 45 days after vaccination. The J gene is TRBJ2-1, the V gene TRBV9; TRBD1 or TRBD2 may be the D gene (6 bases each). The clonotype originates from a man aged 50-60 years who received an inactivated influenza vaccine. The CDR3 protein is CASSPGGGYGNEQFF. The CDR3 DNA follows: TGTGCCAGCAGCCCCGGGGGCGGCTATGGGAATGAGCAGTTCTTC.